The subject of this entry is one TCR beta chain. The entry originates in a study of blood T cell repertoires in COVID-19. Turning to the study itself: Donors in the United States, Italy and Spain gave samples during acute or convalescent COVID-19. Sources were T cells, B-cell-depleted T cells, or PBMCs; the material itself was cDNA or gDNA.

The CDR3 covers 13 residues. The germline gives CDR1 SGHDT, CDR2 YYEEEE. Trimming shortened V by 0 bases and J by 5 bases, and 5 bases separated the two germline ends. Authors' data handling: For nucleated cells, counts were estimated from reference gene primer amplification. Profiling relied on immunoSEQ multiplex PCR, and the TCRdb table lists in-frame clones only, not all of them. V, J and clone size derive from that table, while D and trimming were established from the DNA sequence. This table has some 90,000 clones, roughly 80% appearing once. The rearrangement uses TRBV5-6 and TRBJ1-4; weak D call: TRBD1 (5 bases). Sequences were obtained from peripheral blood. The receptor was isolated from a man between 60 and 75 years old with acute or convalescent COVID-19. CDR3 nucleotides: TGTGCCAGCAGCTTGGCAGGGAATGAAAAACTGTTTTTT. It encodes CASSLAGNEKLFF.